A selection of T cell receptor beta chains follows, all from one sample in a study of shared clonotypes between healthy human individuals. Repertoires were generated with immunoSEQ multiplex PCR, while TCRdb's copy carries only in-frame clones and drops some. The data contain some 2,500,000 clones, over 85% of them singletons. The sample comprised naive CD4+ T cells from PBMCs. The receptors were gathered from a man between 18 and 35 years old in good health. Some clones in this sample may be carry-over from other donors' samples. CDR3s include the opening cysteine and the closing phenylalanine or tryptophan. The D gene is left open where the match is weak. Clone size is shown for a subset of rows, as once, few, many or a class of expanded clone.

TGTGCCAGCAGTTACCCCACCGCCTCTGGGGCCAACGTCCTGACTTTC | CASSYPTASGANVLTF | . | TRBV28 | . | TRBJ2-6
TGTGCTAGTGGTTCGACCAGTCGCCACAATGAGCAGTTCTTC | CASGSTSRHNEQFF | . | TRBV12-5 | . | TRBJ2-1
TGTGCCAGCAGCTTAGAGGACGGAAAGCTGTTTTTT | CASSLEDGKLFF | . | TRBV7-2 | . | TRBJ1-4
TGTGCCAGCAGTGAAGCTAACCCTAGCGGGAGTCCCTACGAGCAGTACTTC | CASSEANPSGSPYEQYF | . | TRBV6-1 | TRBD2 | TRBJ2-7
TGCGCCAGCAGCTTGGACACGATGAACACCGGGGAGCTGTTTTTT | CASSLDTMNTGELFF | . | TRBV5-1 | . | TRBJ2-2
TGTGCCACCAGCAGAGGTTTAGATGAGACCCAGTACTTC | CATSRGLDETQYF | . | TRBV15 | . | TRBJ2-5
TGTGCCAGCAGTTGGGGGGAGGGCAGTCAGCCCCAGCATTTT | CASSWGEGSQPQHF | . | TRBV6-1 | . | TRBJ1-5
TGCGCCAGCAGCCAAGACGAAAAGACGGGGGCGCGGATCGAGCAGTACTTC | CASSQDEKTGARIEQYF | . | TRBV4-3 | . | TRBJ2-7
TGTGCCAGCAGCTTAACCAGCGCTAGCGGGAGGTCCTACAATGAGCAGTTCTTC | CASSLTSASGRSYNEQFF | . | TRBV7-2 | TRBD2 | TRBJ2-1
TGTGCCAGCAGTGATCCTAGACAGGGTCACTATGGCTACACCTTC | CASSDPRQGHYGYTF | . | TRBV25-1 | TRBD1 | TRBJ1-2
TGTGCCAGCAGTCGGGACGGTGGAAACACCATATATTTT | CASSRDGGNTIYF | once | TRBV6-5 | . | TRBJ1-3
TGTGCCAGCTCACCATCCACAGGGGGAAGGCAGCCCCAGCATTTT | CASSPSTGGRQPQHF | . | TRBV18 | TRBD1 | TRBJ1-5
TGTGCCAGCAGCGCCATCGGGGCGGGAGTGGGGACCGGGGAGCTGTTTTTT | CASSAIGAGVGTGELFF | . | TRBV9 | TRBD2 | TRBJ2-2
TGTGCCAGCAGCCGAACGACAGGGAACTATGGCTACACCTTC | CASSRTTGNYGYTF | . | TRBV6-1 | TRBD1 | TRBJ1-2
TGTGCCAGCAGTTTACACTACAATGAGCAGTTCTTC | CASSLHYNEQFF | . | TRBV28 | . | TRBJ2-1
TGCGCCAGCAGCCCCGGAGAGAGCACCGGGGAGCTGTTTTTT | CASSPGESTGELFF | . | TRBV5-1 | . | TRBJ2-2
TGTGCCAGCAGCCTGGCGAACAATGAGCAGTTCTTC | CASSLANNEQFF | . | TRBV14 | . | TRBJ2-1
TGTGCCAGCTCAACCGGGAGTTCCTACGAGCAGTACTTC | CASSTGSSYEQYF | . | TRBV18 | . | TRBJ2-7
TGTGCCAGCAGCAAACAGGGGACCGGGGAGCTGTTTTTT | CASSKQGTGELFF | few | TRBV11-2 | TRBD1 | TRBJ2-2
TGTGCCAGCAGTCAGACGGCCAACCCCGGCTACACCTTC | CASSQTANPGYTF | . | TRBV27 | . | TRBJ1-2
TGTGCCAGCAGTGAATCCCTGGGGCGCGGGGGAGATGAAAAACTGTTTTTT | CASSESLGRGGDEKLFF | . | TRBV25-1 | . | TRBJ1-4
TGTGCCAGCAGCTCGCCTGATGGACTAGCGGGAGCCGAGCAGTACTTC | CASSSPDGLAGAEQYF | . | TRBV11-2 | TRBD2 | TRBJ2-7
TGTGCCAGCAGCTTGAGCGGAGAATTCTACAATGAGCAGTTCTTC | CASSLSGEFYNEQFF | . | TRBV9 | . | TRBJ2-1
TGTGCCAGCAGCCGACAGGGCGGCAATTCACCCCTCCACTTT | CASSRQGGNSPLHF | . | TRBV7-2 | TRBD1 | TRBJ1-6
TGTGCCAGCAGATCTGAGGGGGCTGCGGTCACTGAAGCTTTCTTT | CASRSEGAAVTEAFF | . | TRBV6-1 | TRBD1 | TRBJ1-1
TGCGCCAGCAGCCAAGAAGGGGCTAGCGGTGAGCAGTACTTC | CASSQEGASGEQYF | . | TRBV4-3 | TRBD2 | TRBJ2-7
TGCAGCGTTGCCCAGGGATCGACAGATACGCAGTATTTT | CSVAQGSTDTQYF | . | TRBV29-1 | . | TRBJ2-3
TGTGCCAGCAGTTTATCGAGGCCGGGGGGGAATGAAAAACTGTTTTTT | CASSLSRPGGNEKLFF | . | TRBV28 | . | TRBJ1-4
TGCGCCAGCCGGTACTTGGGAGGCAACAATGAGCAGTTCTTC | CASRYLGGNNEQFF | . | TRBV4-3 | . | TRBJ2-1
TGTGCCTGGAGTTCCCAGAATGAAAAACTGTTTTTT | CAWSSQNEKLFF | . | TRBV30 | . | TRBJ1-4
TGTGCCATCAGTGGGGACAGCTCCCAGAGAAACCGCCTCTACCACTACAATGAGCAGTTCTTC | CAISGDSSQRNRLYHYNEQFF | . | TRBV10-3 | TRBD1 | TRBJ2-1
TGTGCCAGTAGTATAGATCCGGGACAAAACATCTATGGCTACACCTTC | CASSIDPGQNIYGYTF | . | TRBV19 | . | TRBJ1-2
TGTGCCAGCAGTCCACAACCCTACGAGCAGTACTTC | CASSPQPYEQYF | once | TRBV28 | . | TRBJ2-7
TGTGCCACCAGCAGAGGATACGGGACAGTCTACAATGAGCAGTTCTTC | CATSRGYGTVYNEQFF | . | TRBV15 | TRBD1 | TRBJ2-1
TGTGCCAGCAGTCATCACCCCGGGCGGTCTAGCACAGATACGCAGTATTTT | CASSHHPGRSSTDTQYF | . | TRBV28 | . | TRBJ2-3
TGTGCCAGCAGCTCGGACTCTCTCCAGCAGTACTTC | CASSSDSLQQYF | . | TRBV7-9 | . | TRBJ2-7
TGTGCCAGCAGCTCGACCGGCACGGTAGTCGGAAACACCATATATTTT | CASSSTGTVVGNTIYF | . | TRBV7-2 | . | TRBJ1-3
TGTGCCAGCAGCTTCCCGGGACTAGCGGGAGCAGATACGCAGTATTTT | CASSFPGLAGADTQYF | few | TRBV12-1 | . | TRBJ2-3
TGTGCCAGCAGCCTGGAGAGACTAGCGGGGGGCAATGAGCAGTTCTTC | CASSLERLAGGNEQFF | . | TRBV7-3 | TRBD2 | TRBJ2-1
TGCGCCAGCAGCCCGGGACTAGCGGGAGTGCTGGCCAAAAACATTCAGTACTTC | CASSPGLAGVLAKNIQYF | . | TRBV4-1 | TRBD2 | TRBJ2-4
TGTGCCAGTAGGTTCCCCAATCAGCCCCAGCATTTT | CASRFPNQPQHF | . | TRBV19 | . | TRBJ1-5
TGTGCCAGTAGTAAACCGACACGGGTCGGAGGCTACACCTTC | CASSKPTRVGGYTF | . | TRBV19 | . | TRBJ1-2
TGTGCCAGCAGTTCGGCGGGGTTCGGGGGCCTCACAGATACGCAGTATTTT | CASSSAGFGGLTDTQYF | . | TRBV28 | . | TRBJ2-3
TGTGCCAGCAGCCTATTTAACTCGAACACAGATACGCAGTATTTT | CASSLFNSNTDTQYF | . | TRBV7-9 | . | TRBJ2-3
TGTGCCAGCAGCACGACAGGTTCCTACGAGCAGTACTTC | CASSTTGSYEQYF | . | TRBV11-2 | . | TRBJ2-7
TGTGCCAGCAAGCTGGGGCTTTATTCCTACGAGCAGTACTTC | CASKLGLYSYEQYF | . | TRBV28 | . | TRBJ2-7
TGTGCCAGCAGCTTAGGTGGGCCTAGACCTAGCTCCTACAATGAGCAGTTCTTC | CASSLGGPRPSSYNEQFF | once | TRBV11-3 | . | TRBJ2-1
TGTGCCAGCAGCCCTAAGATCCATGGCTACACCTTC | CASSPKIHGYTF | . | TRBV28 | . | TRBJ1-2
TGCGCCAGCAGCATCGGACTAGCGGGAGTCGATGAGCAGTTCTTC | CASSIGLAGVDEQFF | . | TRBV5-1 | TRBD2 | TRBJ2-1
TGTGCCAGCAGTCCATCCCCTGGCAGGGGGAGCACTGAAGCTTTCTTT | CASSPSPGRGSTEAFF | . | TRBV27 | TRBD1 | TRBJ1-1
TGCGCCAGCAGTTCTCGCAGGGGGGCAGATACGCAGTATTTT | CASSSRRGADTQYF | . | TRBV5-1 | . | TRBJ2-3
TGCAGCGCCGAGGTAGGGTTCAATGGCTACACCTTC | CSAEVGFNGYTF | . | TRBV29-1 | . | TRBJ1-2
TGTGCCAGCAGGGTCAAACCGGGATTGAACACCGGGGAGCTGTTTTTT | CASRVKPGLNTGELFF | . | TRBV2 | . | TRBJ2-2
TGCGCCAGCAGCCACGTGTGGAGGGAAAAGCAGCCCCAGCATTTT | CASSHVWREKQPQHF | . | TRBV10-1 | . | TRBJ1-5
TGTGCCAGCAGCCCGTCGGACAGGGGGGCTGGCTACACCTTC | CASSPSDRGAGYTF | . | TRBV5-4 | TRBD1 | TRBJ1-2
TGTGCCAGCAGTACGGGACGGCGTAATGAAAAACTGTTTTTT | CASSTGRRNEKLFF | . | TRBV28 | . | TRBJ1-4
TGTGCCAGCAGCTCCTCTCCCGGGACATTCTACGAGCAGTACTTC | CASSSSPGTFYEQYF | . | TRBV7-2 | . | TRBJ2-7
TGTGCCAGCTCACCCCTCCAAGCGGGAGGGCCCTACGAGCAGTACTTC | CASSPLQAGGPYEQYF | . | TRBV18 | TRBD2 | TRBJ2-7
TGTGCCAGCAGCAGGGGGAGCTACAGCTACGAGCAGTACTTC | CASSRGSYSYEQYF | . | TRBV28 | TRBD1 | TRBJ2-7